The 26 T cell receptor beta chains listed next were all sequenced from one sample in a study of blood T cell repertoires in COVID-19. Libraries were prepared by immunoSEQ multiplex PCR; TCRdb keeps only in-frame clonotypes and omits some of them. The data show 20,000 to 30,000 clones, roughly 85% seen once. The sequenced sample consisted of peripheral blood. Receptors were obtained from a human donor in a cohort sampled during active COVID-19.

V usage is TRBV7-2 and J usage is TRBJ2-7; 7 bases are a match to TRBD1. The CDR3 runs 17 residues. CDR1 and CDR2 from the germline V gene are SGHTA and FQGNSA. The V gene end was trimmed by 5 bases and the J gene end by 3 bases; junction bases not matched to a gene: 16. Here the CDR3 reads CASSLRYPPGQYYEQYF. CDR3 DNA: TGTGCCAGCAGCCTTAGATACCCTCCGGGACAGTACTACGAGCAGTACTTC.

The chain has TRBV5-1 and TRBJ1-5, with TRBD1 as a possible D gene (5 bases). Germline loops: CDR1 SGHRS, CDR2 YFSETQ. The CDR3 extends over 17 amino acids. V lost 5 bases, J lost 2 bases, and 20 bases lay in between. The chain's CDR3 is CASRIGPGGDGNQPQHF. The CDR3 region has the DNA TGCGCCAGCAGGATTGGCCCTGGAGGGGATGGCAATCAGCCCCAGCATTTT.

This chain joins TRBV28 and TRBJ1-2; 8 bases fit TRBD1. The CDR3 runs to 15 residues. CDR1 MDHEN and CDR2 SYDVKM come from the germline V gene. With V trimmed by 6 bases and J by 4 bases, 10 bases remained unmatched. CDR3 loop: CASRSDRGGSYGYTF. CDR3 DNA sequence: TGTGCCAGCAGGTCCGACAGGGGAGGCTCCTATGGCTACACCTTC.

The V and J genes are TRBV18 and TRBJ1-4, with TRBD1 matching over 9 bases. With V trimmed by 3 bases and J by 4 bases, 0 bases remained unmatched. The germline CDR1 and CDR2 sequences are KGHSH and LQKENI. This CDR3 comprises 14 residues. CDR3 nucleotide sequence: TGTGCCAGCTCACCGGACAGGGGTAATGAAAAACTGTTTTTT. Protein product: CASSPDRGNEKLFF.

This clone was counted between two and nine times. The J gene is TRBJ2-7, the V gene TRBV27; 10 nucleotides align to TRBD2. Per the germline V gene, CDR1 is MNHEY and CDR2 is SMNVEV (reference sequence). Trimming cost V 3 bases and J 7 bases; bases outside gene matches: 12. This CDR3 region has 16 residues. The CDR3 DNA is TGTGCCAGCAGTTTTCTAGCGGGAGCCCAGCATCGGGAGCAGTACTTC. Protein: CASSFLAGAQHREQYF.

In its sample, this clone was seen a few times. The chain has TRBV24-1 and TRBJ1-2; D possibly corresponds to TRBD1 (5 bases). Trimming took 4 bases from V and 4 from J, leaving 12 bases between them. There are 14 residues in the CDR3. Germline V gives CDR1 KGHDR, CDR2 SFDVKD. CDR3 loop: CATSDETVSYGYTF. CDR3 DNA sequence: TGTGCCACCAGTGACGAGACAGTTTCCTATGGCTACACCTTC.

V usage is TRBV27 and J usage is TRBJ2-7; 8 bases map to TRBD1. Trimming removed 4 bases from V and 3 bases from J; junction bases left unmatched: 5. The CDR3 covers 14 residues. Germline CDR1 MNHEY, CDR2 SMNVEV (reference sequence). DNA of the CDR3: TGTGCCAGCAGTTCACGACAGGGGAACTACGAGCAGTACTTC. It yields the protein CASSSRQGNYEQYF.

This clone was seen only a few times. This chain links TRBV27 with TRBJ2-1; D not resolved. V lost 5 bases and J lost 0, with 8 bases in between. This CDR3 spans 14 amino acids. Germline V gene data show CDR1 as MNHEY and CDR2 as SMNVEV (reference sequence). CDR3 residues: CASSPYRSYNEQFF. CDR3 sequence (DNA): TGTGCCAGCAGTCCCTACCGCTCCTACAATGAGCAGTTCTTC.

The genes are TRBV30 and TRBJ2-1, with TRBD2 matching over 7 bases. In germline, CDR1 is GTSNPN, CDR2 SVGIG (reference sequence). The CDR3 runs to 14 residues. V gave up 2 bases and J gave up 1 base; unmatched junction bases: 2. CDR3 nucleotide sequence: TGTGCCTGGAGTCGGCGGGAGTCCTACAATGAGCAGTTCTTC. Translated, it gives CAWSRRESYNEQFF.

The chain recombines TRBV6-2 or TRBV6-3 with TRBJ2-7; D is perhaps TRBD2 (5 bases). Trimming pared 6 bases from V and 1 base from J, leaving 13 bases between. The CDR3 has 14 residues. CDR1 is MNHEY, CDR2 SVGEGT, per germline. The CDR3 DNA follows: TGTGCCAGCAGCCGAGGACTGCTTTCCTACGAGCAGTACTTC. Its translation is CASSRGLLSYEQYF.

V and J are TRBV29-1 and TRBJ2-3; D ambiguous. Trimming removed 6 bases from V and 0 bases from J, with 10 bases in between. Germline V lookup: CDR1 SQVTM, CDR2 ANQGSEA. The CDR3 runs to 13 residues. CDR3 amino acids: CSVDRSSTDTQYF. The CDR3 DNA follows: TGCAGCGTCGATCGGTCCAGCACAGATACGCAGTATTTT.

V is TRBV5-4 and J is TRBJ2-3, with D possibly TRBD2 on 6 matching bases. Trimming shortened V by 4 bases and J by 0 bases, and 9 bases separated the two germline ends. This CDR3 region has 14 residues. The V gene's germline CDR1 is SGHNT and CDR2 YYREEE (reference sequence). The CDR3 nucleotides read TGTGCCAGCAGCCGGGGACTCAGCACAGATACGCAGTATTTT. This sequence encodes CASSRGLSTDTQYF.

This chain joins TRBV5-4 and TRBJ1-6; D may be TRBD1 (6 bases). Trimming stripped 0 bases from V and 2 bases from J, with 6 bases between. The CDR3 spans 15 residues. Germline values: CDR1 SGHNT, CDR2 YYREEE (reference sequence). CDR3 bases: TGTGCCAGCAGCTTGGGACAGGCCTATAATTCACCCCTCCACTTT. This encodes CASSLGQAYNSPLHF.

The V and J genes are TRBV30 and TRBJ1-4, with 10 bases matching TRBD1. Germline-derived CDR1 and CDR2 are GTSNPN and SVGIG (reference sequence). The CDR3 loop spans 13 amino acids. The V and J ends lost 2 bases and 10 bases, in that order; junction bases with no gene match: 4. The DNA for the CDR3 is TGTGCCTGGAGTCCCCGGACAGGGGGAAAACTGTTTTTT. Translated: CAWSPRTGGKLFF. Variable domain in full (rest from reference TRBV30 and TRBJ1-4): SQTIHQWPATLVQPVGSPLSLECTVEGTSNPNLYWYRQAAGRGLQLLFYSVGIGQISSEVPQNLSASRPQDRQFILSSKKLLLSDSGFYLCAWSPRTGGKLFFGSGTQLSVL.

This chain connects TRBV27 to TRBJ2-1, with a possible D match to TRBD2 (6 bases). Trimming stripped 2 bases from V and 12 bases from J, with 14 bases between. The CDR3 is 13 amino acids. Germline V CDR1 and CDR2: MNHEY, SMNVEV (reference sequence). DNA for the CDR3: TGTGCCAGCAGTTTAATGGGTCGGGGGACGCAGTTCTTC. It translates to CASSLMGRGTQFF.

The chain combines TRBV29-1 with TRBJ2-3; D possibly corresponds to TRBD2 (7 bases). Germline V gives CDR1 SQVTM, CDR2 ANQGSEA. The CDR3 runs 14 residues. Trimming shortened V by 8 bases and J by 3 bases, and 18 bases separated the two germline ends. CDR3 in amino acids: CSYLQGGDTDTQYF. The CDR3 nucleotides are TGCAGCTACCTACAGGGAGGGGATACAGATACGCAGTATTTT.

This clone was seen a single time. V and J are TRBV5-1 and TRBJ2-2; the D gene is possibly TRBD2 (8 bases). The germline CDR1 and CDR2 sequences are SGHRS and YFSETQ. The CDR3 sequence is 17 residues long. Trimming shortened V by 7 bases and J by 3 bases, and 22 bases separated the two germline ends. In nucleotides, the CDR3 is TGCGCCAGCTACGCCCGGGTAGCGGGACAGTACACCGGGGAGCTGTTTTTT. It specifies CASYARVAGQYTGELFF.

This chain joins TRBV9 and TRBJ1-2; D might be TRBD1 (6 bases). Trimming left V 3 bases short and J 6 bases short, with 15 bases between. This CDR3 contains 14 residues. Germline V gene sequence: CDR1 SGDLS, CDR2 YYNGEE. The CDR3 DNA follows: TGTGCCAGCAGCGGGACAGAACGGTACGATGGCTACACCTTC. Its translation is CASSGTERYDGYTF.

The V call is TRBV19, the J call TRBJ1-4, with a possible D match to TRBD1 (6 bases). Germline V CDR1 and CDR2: LNHDA, SQIVND (reference sequence). This CDR3 comprises 16 residues. Deletions cut 4 bases from V and 7 bases from J, with 19 bases between. The CDR3 DNA reads as TGTGCCAGTAGTACCCCCGGACAGACCTCCGCTGAAAAACTGTTTTTT. Translating gives CASSTPGQTSAEKLFF.

V gene TRBV5-1 combines with J gene TRBJ1-1; 10 bases align to TRBD1. The CDR3 has 14 residues. Germline V gene data show CDR1 as SGHRS and CDR2 as YFSETQ. V was clipped by 3 bases and J by 3 bases; unmatched bases: 2. CDR3 in amino acids: CASSWTGGDTEAFF. The CDR3, as DNA: TGCGCCAGCAGCTGGACAGGGGGAGACACTGAAGCTTTCTTT.

The chain recombines TRBV5-1 with TRBJ2-1; 11 bases map to TRBD1. CDR1 is SGHRS, CDR2 YFSETQ, per germline. With V trimmed by 5 bases and J by 4 bases, 5 bases remained unmatched. CDR3 size: 15 residues. This chain's CDR3 is CASSPGQGAYNEQFF. The CDR3 DNA follows: TGCGCCAGCAGTCCCGGACAGGGGGCATACAATGAGCAGTTCTTC.

The chain employs TRBV19 and TRBJ2-6, with 9 nucleotides matching TRBD1. With 4 bases clipped from V and 0 bases from J, the junction kept 4 bases outside the gene matches. Per germline, CDR1 LNHDA and CDR2 SQIVND (reference sequence). The CDR3 loop spans 17 amino acids. The CDR3 DNA reads TGTGCCAGTAGTAGGGGACAGGGTCCCTCTGGGGCCAACGTCCTGACTTTC. It translates to CASSRGQGPSGANVLTF.

This chain links TRBV24-1 with TRBJ2-1; 10 bases are a match to TRBD2. Germline V lookup: CDR1 KGHDR, CDR2 SFDVKD. This CDR3 has 17 residues. V shed 7 bases, J shed 4 bases, and the junction held 12 bases outside the gene matches. CDR3 DNA: TGTGCCACCAGCGAACCCTCGGCTAGCGGGGGTTACAATGAGCAGTTCTTC. Translation gives CATSEPSASGGYNEQFF.

This clone turned up a few times. V and J are TRBV14 and TRBJ2-5, with a weak D call TRBD1 (5 bases). V was pared by 2 bases and J by 5 bases, with 15 bases between. The CDR3 contains 15 residues. In germline, CDR1 is SGHDN, CDR2 FVKESK. The CDR3 is CASSQIQGEWETQYF. CDR3 nucleotides: TGTGCCAGCAGCCAAATCCAGGGCGAATGGGAGACCCAGTACTTC.

This clone has only one observation. This chain links TRBV2 with TRBJ2-5, with 8 bases fitting TRBD2. V shed 3 bases and J 1 base; nucleotides not matched to a gene: 1. Germline values: CDR1 SNHLY, CDR2 FYNNEI. The CDR3 extends over 14 amino acids. The CDR3 bases are TGTGCCAGCAGTGACCTAGCGGGCCAAGAGACCCAGTACTTC. Translation gives CASSDLAGQETQYF.

CDR3 bases: TGTGCCAGCAGTTACGAGAACAGGGTTTCACCCCTCCACTTT. Residues: CASSYENRVSPLHF. J is TRBJ1-6 and V is TRBV6-5, with D maybe TRBD1 (6 bases). V was cut by 2 bases and J by 9 bases, with 11 bases left in between. The germline V gene has CDR1 MNHEY and CDR2 SVGAGI. The CDR3 runs 14 residues.